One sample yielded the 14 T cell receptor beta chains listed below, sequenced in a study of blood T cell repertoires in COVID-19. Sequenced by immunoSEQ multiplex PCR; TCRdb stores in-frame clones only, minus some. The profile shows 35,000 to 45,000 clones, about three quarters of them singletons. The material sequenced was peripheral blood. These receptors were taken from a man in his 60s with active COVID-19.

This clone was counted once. CDR3 in DNA: TGTGCCAGCAGTAGACGACTGATGGCCAAAAACATTCAGTACTTC. Protein: CASSRRLMAKNIQYF. V gene TRBV28 combines with J gene TRBJ2-4; no definite D call. Germline V gives CDR1 MDHEN, CDR2 SYDVKM. This CDR3 is 15 amino acids long. Trimming removed 5 bases at V and 1 base at J, with 12 bases between. Full variable domain (outside the CDR3, taken from reference TRBV28 and TRBJ2-4): DVKVTQSSRYLVKRTGEKVFLECVQDMDHENMFWYRQDPGLGLRLIYFSYDVKMKEKGDIPEGYSVSREKKERFSLILESASTNQTSMYLCASSRRLMAKNIQYFGAGTRLSVL.

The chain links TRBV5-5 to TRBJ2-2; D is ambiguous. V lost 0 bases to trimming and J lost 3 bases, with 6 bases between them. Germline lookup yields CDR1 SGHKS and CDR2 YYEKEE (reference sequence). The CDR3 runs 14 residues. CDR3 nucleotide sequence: TGTGCCAGCAGCTTGGATCGGGACACCGGGGAGCTGTTTTTT. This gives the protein CASSLDRDTGELFF.

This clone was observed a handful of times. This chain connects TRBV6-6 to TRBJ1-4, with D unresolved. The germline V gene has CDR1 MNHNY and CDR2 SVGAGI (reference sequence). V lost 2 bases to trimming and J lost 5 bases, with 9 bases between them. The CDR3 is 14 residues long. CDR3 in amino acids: CASSYRGPNEKLFF. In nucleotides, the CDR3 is TGTGCCAGCAGTTACCGCGGCCCCAATGAAAAACTGTTTTTT.

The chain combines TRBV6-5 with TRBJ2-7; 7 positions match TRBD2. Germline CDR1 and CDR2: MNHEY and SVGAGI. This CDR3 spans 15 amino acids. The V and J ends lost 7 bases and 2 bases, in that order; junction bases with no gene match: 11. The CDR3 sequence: CASTKLSGPPYEQYF. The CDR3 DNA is TGTGCCAGCACCAAACTTAGCGGGCCTCCCTACGAGCAGTACTTC.

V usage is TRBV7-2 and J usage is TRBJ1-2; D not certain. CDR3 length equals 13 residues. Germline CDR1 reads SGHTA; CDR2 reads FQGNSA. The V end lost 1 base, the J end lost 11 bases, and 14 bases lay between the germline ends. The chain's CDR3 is CASSLGGYPVYTF. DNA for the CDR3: TGTGCCAGCAGCTTAGGCGGTTATCCAGTTTACACCTTC.

In nucleotides, the CDR3 is TGTGCCAGCAGTAGAGGACAGGGGGGCCCAAGTGGCTACACCTTC. Its protein product is CASSRGQGGPSGYTF. The V call is TRBV27, the J call TRBJ1-2, with TRBD1 matching over 10 bases. After removal of 5 bases from V and 7 bases from J, the junction contained 10 bases not matched to a gene. The germline gives CDR1 MNHEY, CDR2 SMNVEV (reference sequence). CDR3 length: 15 residues.

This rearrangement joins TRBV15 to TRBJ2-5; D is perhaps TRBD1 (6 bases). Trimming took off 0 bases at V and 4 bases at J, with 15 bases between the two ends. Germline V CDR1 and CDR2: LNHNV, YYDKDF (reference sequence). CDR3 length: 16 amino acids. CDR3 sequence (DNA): TGTGCCACCAGCAGAGATGGCGCAGGGGAGTCAGAGACCCAGTACTTC. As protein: CATSRDGAGESETQYF.

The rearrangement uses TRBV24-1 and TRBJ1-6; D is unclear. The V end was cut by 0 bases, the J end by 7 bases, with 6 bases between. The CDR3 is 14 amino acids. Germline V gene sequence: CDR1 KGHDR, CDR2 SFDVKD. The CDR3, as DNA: TGTGCCACCAGTGATTTGCATCAGAATTCACCCCTCCACTTT. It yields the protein CATSDLHQNSPLHF.

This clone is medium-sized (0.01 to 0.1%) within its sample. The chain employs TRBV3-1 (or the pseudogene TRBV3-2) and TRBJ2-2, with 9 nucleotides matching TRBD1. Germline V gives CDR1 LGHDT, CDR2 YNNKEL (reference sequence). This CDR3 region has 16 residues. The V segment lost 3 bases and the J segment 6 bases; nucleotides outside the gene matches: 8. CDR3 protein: CASSQAGTGLPGELFF. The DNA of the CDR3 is TGTGCCAGCAGCCAGGCCGGGACAGGGTTACCCGGGGAGCTGTTTTTT.

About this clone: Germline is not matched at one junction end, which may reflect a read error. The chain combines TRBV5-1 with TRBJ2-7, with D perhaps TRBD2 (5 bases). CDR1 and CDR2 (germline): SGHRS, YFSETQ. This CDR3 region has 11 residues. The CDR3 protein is CASSSDYKQYF. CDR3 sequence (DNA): TGCGCCAGCAGCTCCGACTACAAGCAGTACTTC.

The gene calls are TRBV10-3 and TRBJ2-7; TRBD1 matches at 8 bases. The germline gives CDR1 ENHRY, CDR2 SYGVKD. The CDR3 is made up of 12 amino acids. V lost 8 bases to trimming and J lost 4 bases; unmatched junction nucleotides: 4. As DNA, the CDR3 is TGTGCCATCGGACAGGGAGATTACGAGCAGTACTTC. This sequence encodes CAIGQGDYEQYF.

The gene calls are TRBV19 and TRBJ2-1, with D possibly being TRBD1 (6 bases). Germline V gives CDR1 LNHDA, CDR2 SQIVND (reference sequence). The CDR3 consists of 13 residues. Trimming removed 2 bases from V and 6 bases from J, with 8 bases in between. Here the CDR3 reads CASSINRANEQFF. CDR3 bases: TGTGCCAGTAGTATAAACAGGGCCAATGAGCAGTTCTTC.

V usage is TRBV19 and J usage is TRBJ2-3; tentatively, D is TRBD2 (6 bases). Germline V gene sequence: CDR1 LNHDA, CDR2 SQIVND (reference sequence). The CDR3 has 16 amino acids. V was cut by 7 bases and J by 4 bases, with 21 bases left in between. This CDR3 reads CASKQQVPGVADTQYF. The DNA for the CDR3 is TGTGCCAGTAAGCAGCAGGTTCCGGGAGTCGCAGATACGCAGTATTTT.

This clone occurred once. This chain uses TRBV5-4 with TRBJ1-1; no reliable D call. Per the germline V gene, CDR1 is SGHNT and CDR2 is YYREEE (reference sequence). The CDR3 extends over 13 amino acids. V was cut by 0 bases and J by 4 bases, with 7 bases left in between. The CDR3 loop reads CASSLDTITEAFF. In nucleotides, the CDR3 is TGTGCCAGCAGCTTGGATACTATCACTGAAGCTTTCTTT.